One TCR beta chain is described in this entry. CD8 cells classed as naive were CD45RO-negative and positively selected for CCR7, excluding terminally differentiated effector memory CD45RA+ cells. There were only Caucasian adults among the donors, and all lived in Nashville, Tennessee. This record belongs to a study of shared clonotypes between healthy human individuals. Across the study: Three plates were used per donor for CD4 naive, three for CD4 memory, two for CD8 naive and one for CD8 memory.

Germline CDR1 is SGHKS and CDR2 is YYEKEE (reference sequence). The CDR3 is made up of 14 amino acids. The trim removed 4 bases at V and 8 bases at J, leaving 8 bases unmatched. TCRdb's table, derived via immunoSEQ multiplex PCR, lists solely in-frame clones and lacks some. The sample lists hundreds of thousands of clones; 85% to 95% were seen once. V usage is TRBV5-5 and J usage is TRBJ2-1; TRBD1 agrees at 8 bases. The specimen was naive CD8+ T cells sorted from blood. This TCR was sampled from a man between 25 and 39 years old in good health. The CDR3 sequence: CASSTGQGFDEQFF. The CDR3 region has the DNA TGTGCCAGCAGCACTGGACAGGGATTCGATGAGCAGTTCTTC. The whole variable domain, filled in from reference TRBV5-5 and TRBJ2-1, reads DAGVTQSPTHLIKTRGQQVTLRCSPISGHKSVSWYQQVLGQGPQFIFQYYEKEERGRGNFPDRFSARQFPNYSSELNVNALLLGDSALYLCASSTGQGFDEQFFGPGTRLTVL.